The text below deals with one T cell receptor beta chain. What antigen it recognizes has not been identified. One base away there is no much larger clone; base qualities are not given. The data originate from a study of T cells in lung cancer brain metastases (dated by TCRdb to between 2017 and 2018). Background on the whole study: Most of the roughly 20 patients had a history of tobacco use, with a median of approximately 40 pack-years. About 90% of the 20 patients received no interval therapy between primary and metastasis resection. The median interval between acquisition of the primary specimen and acquisition of the brain metastasis specimen was 348 days. The study compared TCR beta CDR3 repertoires of fully resected primary non-small cell lung cancers with those of paired brain metastases. A cohort of 20 patients was included, from whom roughly 40 specimens were contributed, with one primary lung lesion and one brain metastasis obtained from each patient. Patients had a median age at first diagnosis of roughly 59 years, with about nine males and fewer than 13 females. An average DNA integrity number of around 4.1 was found in both primary and metastatic specimens, and no significant difference was detected between sites. Beyond this particular receptor, the publication reports: In brain metastases, the ten most abundant clones accounted for a significantly larger fraction of the repertoire than in primaries, a finding that suggests clonal expansion. Significantly fewer unique productive clones were found in brain metastases than in paired primaries (median 1540 versus 4551). Most clones were lesion-specific, with limited overlap between paired lesions (mean Morisita index roughly 0.25). The study could not control for the effects of preoperative corticosteroids on T cell infiltration in brain metastases. Retrieval of the complete infiltrating T cell repertoire may have been prevented by DNA fragmentation in FFPE samples.

The CDR3 starts with the cysteine, ends with the phenylalanine, and has 16 residues. Here the CDR3 DNA is all that survives: 48 bases in frame from base 1. The germline V gene encodes CDR1 MNHNY and CDR2 SVGAGI (reference sequence). Trimming removed 7 bases from V and 8 bases from J; the gene matches leave 15 bases unexplained. Between roughly 2 and 5 ug genomic DNA was input per sample, and equal DNA input was given to paired samples. TCR beta libraries were constructed with the immunoSEQ hsTCRbeta Kit, which uses multiplexed V and J gene primers in two PCR steps. The pooled libraries, together with positive and negative controls, were sequenced on an Illumina MiSeq running a 100-cycle paired-end protocol. Per the source publication's procedure: Raw data were processed by the immunoSEQ vendor into normalized, annotated TCR beta repertoire reports. Richness was defined as unique clones by nucleotide sequence, with iChao1 and Efron-Thisted estimators extrapolating total richness. Paired lesions were characterized and compared using Pielou's evenness, Simpson's index, top-ten clone proportional abundance, and the Morisita overlap index. TCRdb re-hosts the immuneACCESS table, in-frame sequences only. Its copies lack some clones; in the studies checked, an unresolved V gene accounts for under half of them, and the cause for the rest is not known. Clone size and the V and J calls come from that table; the DNA yielded D and trimming. The table for this sample lists 5,000 to 8,000 clones; approximately 90% of them were counted only once. 4% to 6% of the sample is in the top ten clones.

Resection was performed in the patients for synchronous oligometastatic disease or for delayed recurrence of a solitary brain metastasis. To avoid including cancers other than NSCLC, any patient with a history of multiple malignancies was excluded. Tumor areas were macrodissected from about five deparaffinized approximately 9.5 um unstained sections under guidance from marked H&E slides. All specimens were fixed in formalin and embedded in paraffin (FFPE). The AllPrep DNA/RNA FFPE Kit was used for extraction of genomic DNA. The chain couples TRBV6-6 to TRBJ1-4, and 8 junctional nucleotides match TRBD1. Input material: tumor tissue from the primary lung tumor. In the paper's terms, the cell subset or site label means: primary lung cancer lesion. The TCR sequence derives from a man over 45 with non-small cell lung cancer. CDR3 reads: CASTLQGGPEGEKLFF. The nucleotide sequence is given as TGTGCCAGCACGTTACAGGGGGGGCCCGAAGGGGAAAAACTGTTTTTT.